This T cell receptor beta chain derives from a study of OX40 agonist ivuxolimab in advanced cancers. Study results and caveats: Doses of 0.1 to 3.0 mg/kg were accompanied by clonal expansion of CD4+ and CD8+ blood T cells by week 6. Expanded clones belonging to CD8+ T cells outnumbered, on average, those of CD4+. Normalized T-cell clonal expansion was also low in a subset of nonresponders.

V dropped 1 base and J dropped 0 bases, with 11 bases sitting between them. CDR1 LGHNA and CDR2 YNFKEQ come from the germline V gene. The CDR3 consists of 16 residues. Assay: immunoSEQ multiplex PCR; the TCRdb copy retains only in-frame clones and omits some. Of roughly 35,000 clones in the sample, around 90% were seen once. Details on this clone: Its antigen is not identified.

The receptor comes from an adult with an advanced solid tumor such as melanoma, head and neck, liver or kidney cancer. The chain combines TRBV4-2 with TRBJ2-3, with a possible D match to TRBD2 (6 bases). The material sequenced was CD4+ or CD8+ T cells sorted from blood, taken in a trial of the OX40 agonist ivuxolimab. The CDR3 sequence: CASSQAVAASTDTQYF. For the CDR3, the DNA is TGTGCCAGCAGCCAAGCAGTAGCGGCAAGCACAGATACGCAGTATTTT.